This T cell receptor beta chain came from a study of T cells in Graves' hyperthyroidism and ophthalmopathy. Study-wide points: Median prediction lead before ophthalmopathy onset was 5.5 to 7 months with the model. Within blood appeared most thyroid clonotypes that had expanded above 0.001.

This CDR3 contains 15 residues. Looked up from germline, CDR1 is SEHNR and CDR2 is FQNEAQ (reference sequence). V shed 2 bases and J shed 2 bases, with 10 bases lying between them. This clonotype turned up a few times. Its antigen is unknown. There were TCR beta CDR3 regions amplified from RNA transcripts. First-round RT-PCR targeting the TCR CDR3 was performed with the HTBI primer set. TCRdb recomputed calls from the multiplex PCR reads with MiXCR, one row per CDR3 protein. Among about 740,000 distinct CDR3 sequences listed, approximately 15% were seen once. Newly diagnosed patients aged 18 to 65 had hyperthyroidism of under 2 months' duration.

Sequences were obtained from blood. The chain has TRBV7-9 and TRBJ2-1; tentatively, D is TRBD2 (5 bases). This sequence was found in a young woman with Graves' hyperthyroidism. The CDR3 DNA reads as TGTGCCAGCAGCTTAAAGACTACCCCCTACAATGAGCAGTTCTTC. Amino acids: CASSLKTTPYNEQFF.